The entry below describes one TCR beta chain. The antigen is not known. In germline, CDR1 is ENHRY, CDR2 SYGVKD. With 0 bases removed from V and 9 bases from J, the gap between germline ends came to 14 bases. The CDR3 totals 15 residues. The data originate from a study of blood T cells in healthy people across ages. Turning to the study itself: About one barcoded beta molecule was captured per two T cells (by template switching).

Findings and limits, study-wide: Naive T cell percentage showed a strong correlation with the diversity of TCR beta. Per million T cells, TCR beta diversity dropped about linearly as age rose.

The use of a sample-barcoded 5' primer and a J-beta primer mix characterized a second PCR of roughly 6 to 11 cycles. Each cDNA molecule was tagged by a template-switch adaptor with 12 random nucleotides. TCRdb used MiXCR to reprocess the 5' RACE reads, holding one entry per CDR3 protein. This table holds some 920,000 distinct CDR3 sequences, roughly 47% found once. Input material: blood. The genes are TRBV10-3 and TRBJ2-2; perhaps TRBD2 as D (5 bases). This TCR was sampled from a woman in her sixties or seventies in good health. The CDR3: CAISESKGLARELFF. The CDR3 nucleotides read TGTGCCATCAGTGAGTCGAAAGGCCTAGCACGGGAGCTGTTTTTT.